This is a list of T cell receptor beta chains from one sample in a study of blood T cell repertoires in COVID-19. Measured with immunoSEQ multiplex PCR; TCRdb has only the in-frame clones, and not every one. The table shows 77,000 or so clones, with roughly four fifths occurring only once. Material: peripheral blood. The source of these receptors is a young man with COVID-19, enrolled during active disease. Each CDR3 is given with its conserved first and last residue. The D gene is left open where the match is weak. Clone size is not always given. Where it is, it says once, few, many or a class for expanded clones.

clone_size,v_call,cdr3_length,d_call,j_call,cdr3_nt,cdr3_aa
.,TRBV19,13,TRBD1,TRBJ2-7,TGTGCCAGTAGAAAAACCGGGACAGGGGAGCAGTACTTC,CASRKTGTGEQYF
once,TRBV5-1,13,.,TRBJ1-4,TGCGCCAGCAGCCCCACTGGTAATGAAAAACTGTTTTTT,CASSPTGNEKLFF
.,TRBV6-6,14,TRBD1,TRBJ1-5,TGTGCCAGCACTGAGACAGGGTCGTGGCAGCCCCAGCATTTT,CASTETGSWQPQHF
.,TRBV7-9,15,.,TRBJ1-2,TGTGCCAGCAGCTTAGCGGGACACCTTAACTATGGCTACACCTTC,CASSLAGHLNYGYTF
.,TRBV11-3,12,.,TRBJ1-3,TGTGCCAGCTCGTTTTCCGGAAACACCATATATTTT,CASSFSGNTIYF
.,TRBV9,14,.,TRBJ2-7,TGTGCCAGCAACTCGGGAAAAGGGAGTTACGAGCAGTACTTC,CASNSGKGSYEQYF
once,TRBV5-1,18,TRBD2,TRBJ2-2,TGCGCCAGCAGCCCGGGACTAGCGGGAGGGGCCACCCCCGGGGAGCTGTTTTTT,CASSPGLAGGATPGELFF
.,TRBV5-6,16,.,TRBJ2-4,TGTGCCAGCAGCCCGGCGGGCGGTGTAGCCAAAAACATTCAGTACTTC,CASSPAGGVAKNIQYF
.,TRBV20-1,15,.,TRBJ1-5,TGCAGTGCGAGTGGGCCGGCGGGGGTCAATCAGCCCCAGCATTTT,CSASGPAGVNQPQHF
.,TRBV6-5,16,TRBD1,TRBJ2-2,TGTGCCAGCAGTTATGACGGACAGGAGCACACCGGGGAGCTGTTTTTT,CASSYDGQEHTGELFF
.,TRBV30,15,TRBD2,TRBJ2-5,TGTGCCTGGAGTGTACGCGGGAGGGGGCTGGGGACCCAGTACTTC,CAWSVRGRGLGTQYF
.,TRBV18,15,TRBD1,TRBJ2-1,TGTGCCAGCTCACCACCTGTGGGACAGGGTTATGAGCAGTTCTTC,CASSPPVGQGYEQFF
.,TRBV28,12,.,TRBJ1-1,TGTGCCAGCAGCGGAGCGGACGCCCGAGCTTTCTTT,CASSGADARAFF
.,TRBV10-2,14,.,TRBJ1-6,TGCGCCAGCAGGAAGGACACCGATAATTCACCCCTCCACTTT,CASRKDTDNSPLHF
once,TRBV6-5,16,.,TRBJ2-3,TGTGCCAGCAGTTACTTAGGGGCTGGTAGCACAGATACGCAGTATTTT,CASSYLGAGSTDTQYF
.,TRBV9,13,.,TRBJ1-1,TGTGCCAGCAGCGTACTAGGGGCGACTGAAGCTTTCTTT,CASSVLGATEAFF
.,TRBV14,16,TRBD1,TRBJ2-7,TGTGCCAGCAGCCCGCTGGAAGTCGGGACAGACTACGAGCAGTACTTC,CASSPLEVGTDYEQYF
.,TRBV27,18,TRBD1,TRBJ2-1,TGTGCCAGCAGCTCAAACCCAGGCGACAGGGCAGGGTACAATGAGCAGTTCTTC,CASSSNPGDRAGYNEQFF
once,TRBV7-7,15,.,TRBJ2-5,TGTGCTAGCAGCCCGACCTGGGGGGGGCGAGAGACCCAGTACTTC,CASSPTWGGRETQYF
.,TRBV11-1,12,.,TRBJ2-3,TGTGCCAGCAGCTTTAGGGCGGGTACGCAGTATTTT,CASSFRAGTQYF
.,TRBV12-3/TRBV12-4,12,.,TRBJ1-5,TGTGCCAGCAACCGGGCGGGTCAGCCCCAGCATTTT,CASNRAGQPQHF
once,TRBV28,16,TRBD1,TRBJ1-2,TGTGCCAGCAGTTCTTCCACAGGGGTTAGTAACTATGGCTACACCTTC,CASSSSTGVSNYGYTF
.,TRBV28,16,TRBD1,TRBJ1-1,TGTGCCAGCAGTCCAGACAGGGGGCGCGTGAACACTGAAGCTTTCTTT,CASSPDRGRVNTEAFF
.,TRBV7-3,14,.,TRBJ1-1,TGTGCCAGCAGCGACCCCGGGGGGGGCACTGAAGCTTTCTTT,CASSDPGGGTEAFF
.,TRBV7-7,15,TRBD2,TRBJ2-7,TGTGCTAGCAGCCAGAAACCCCTAGCGGGCTACGAGCAGTACTTC,CASSQKPLAGYEQYF
.,TRBV15,16,TRBD2,TRBJ2-7,TGTGCCACCAGCACCCCCCACACTAGCGGGAGTTACGAGCAGTACTTC,CATSTPHTSGSYEQYF
.,TRBV2,16,.,TRBJ2-2,TGTGCCCTGGGGCTAGCGCCCGCCGCGAACACCGGGGAGCTGTTTTTT,CALGLAPAANTGELFF
.,TRBV19,24,.,TRBJ2-3,TGTGCCAGTAGAACAATCAGCCCGGGAAGACAACAGGGCAGGTATCCAGTAAGCACAGATACGCAGTATTTT,CASRTISPGRQQGRYPVSTDTQYF
once,TRBV7-2,13,TRBD1,TRBJ1-5,TGTGCCAGCAGTGGGACAGGGAGGCAGCCCCAGCATTTT,CASSGTGRQPQHF
.,TRBV7-6,15,TRBD2,TRBJ2-2,TGTGCCAGCAGCCGGACTAGCGGGAGTGTCGGGGAGCTGTTTTTT,CASSRTSGSVGELFF
once,TRBV5-1,15,.,TRBJ2-2,TGCGCCAGCAGCGTCGAGGTCGCGAACACCGGGGAGCTGTTTTTT,CASSVEVANTGELFF
.,TRBV30,14,.,TRBJ1-3,TGTGCCTGGAGTCGGGGAGGCTCTGGAAACACCATATATTTT,CAWSRGGSGNTIYF
.,TRBV9,14,.,TRBJ1-5,TGTGCCAGCAGCCGGGGAAGTAGCAATCAGCCCCAGCATTTT,CASSRGSSNQPQHF
once,TRBV5-3,14,.,TRBJ1-2,TGTGCCAGAAGCCCGACTTGCAAGGCCGATGGCTACACCTTC,CARSPTCKADGYTF
few,TRBV12-5,13,TRBD1,TRBJ1-4,TGTGCTAGTGGTTTTAGGGGGCACGAAAAACTGTTTTTT,CASGFRGHEKLFF
.,TRBV28,14,TRBD1,TRBJ2-3,TGTGCCATCCAAGGGGGCTTCAGCACAGATACGCAGTATTTT,CAIQGGFSTDTQYF
.,TRBV5-5,14,.,TRBJ2-3,TGTGCCAGCAGCTTGGAACTTGACACAGATACGCAGTATTTT,CASSLELDTDTQYF
.,TRBV28,14,TRBD1,TRBJ2-5,TGTGCCAGCAGTGATCCGGGGACAGGAGGAACCCAGTACTTC,CASSDPGTGGTQYF
.,TRBV30,15,.,TRBJ2-2,TGTGCCTGGAGTGTCTCGACTAGGATCGGCGGGGAGCTGTTTTTT,CAWSVSTRIGGELFF
.,TRBV4-2,18,TRBD2,TRBJ2-3,TGTGCCAGCAGCCAAGTAGTGGGCGGGAGTGGGAGCACAGATACGCAGTATTTT,CASSQVVGGSGSTDTQYF
.,TRBV19,17,TRBD2,TRBJ2-1,TGTGCCAGTAGTATCTTTAAAGGGACTAGCGGTTACAATGAGCAGTTCTTC,CASSIFKGTSGYNEQFF
few,TRBV27,14,.,TRBJ2-7,TGTGCCAGCAGTTCGAGCGGAGTCTCCTACGAGCAGTACTTC,CASSSSGVSYEQYF
.,TRBV9,14,.,TRBJ2-1,TGTGCCAGCAGCGTAACGAGTACCTACAATGAGCAGTTCTTC,CASSVTSTYNEQFF
.,TRBV6-5,14,TRBD1,TRBJ1-5,TGTGCCAGCAACCGACAGGGGGCGTATCAGCCCCAGCATTTT,CASNRQGAYQPQHF
.,TRBV28,15,.,TRBJ1-1,TGTGCCATTCATCCAGGGGTTTGGCAAAACACTGAAGCTTTCTTT,CAIHPGVWQNTEAFF
.,TRBV24-1,13,.,TRBJ2-5,TGTGCCACCAGTGATGTTCAGAAAGAGACCCAGTACTTC,CATSDVQKETQYF
.,TRBV10-3,13,.,TRBJ2-7,TGTGCCATAGGGGGGGTCCTCTCCTACGAGCAGTACTTC,CAIGGVLSYEQYF
.,TRBV9,15,.,TRBJ2-3,TGTGCCAGCAGCGTAGCTCGAGCGAGCACAGATACGCAGTATTTT,CASSVARASTDTQYF
.,TRBV5-1,14,.,TRBJ2-3,TGCGCCAGCAGCCTGTCGGGTGCCACAGATACGCAGTATTTT,CASSLSGATDTQYF
.,TRBV2,15,TRBD2,TRBJ2-1,TGTGCCAGCAGTGAGGGGGGTAGCGGGAGGGAGGAGCAGTTCTTC,CASSEGGSGREEQFF
.,TRBV4-3,15,TRBD2,TRBJ2-3,TGCGCCAGCAGCCAAACTAGCGCGAGCACAGATACGCAGTATTTT,CASSQTSASTDTQYF
.,TRBV7-8,16,TRBD2,TRBJ2-7,TGTGCCAGCTACTCAGCGGGGGGCGGGATGGGGCACGAGCAGTACTTC,CASYSAGGGMGHEQYF
few,TRBV2,15,.,TRBJ1-1,TGTGCCAGCAGTCTCTATTCACAGGCGAACACTGAAGCTTTCTTT,CASSLYSQANTEAFF
.,TRBV19,13,.,TRBJ1-1,TGTGCCAGTAGTGCCGTGGGGACAACCGAAGCTTTCTTT,CASSAVGTTEAFF
once,TRBV18,15,TRBD1,TRBJ1-6,TGTGCCAGCTCACCTTTCGACAGGGATAATTCACCCCTCCACTTT,CASSPFDRDNSPLHF
.,TRBV6-5,14,.,TRBJ1-3,TGTGCCAGCAGAAAAAAAGCAGGTGGAAACACCATATATTTT,CASRKKAGGNTIYF
.,TRBV4-1,16,TRBD2,TRBJ2-6,TGCGCCAGCCGCCCTGGCGGGAGCTCTGGGGCCAACGTCCTGACTTTC,CASRPGGSSGANVLTF
.,TRBV3-1/TRBV3-2,15,.,TRBJ1-6,TGTGCCAGCAGCGCGCGACAGGTGGACCCGTCGCCCCTCCACTTT,CASSARQVDPSPLHF
few,TRBV18,15,.,TRBJ1-4,TGTGCCAGCTCACCACGAGGCGTGCAGGGTGAAAAACTGTTTTTT,CASSPRGVQGEKLFF